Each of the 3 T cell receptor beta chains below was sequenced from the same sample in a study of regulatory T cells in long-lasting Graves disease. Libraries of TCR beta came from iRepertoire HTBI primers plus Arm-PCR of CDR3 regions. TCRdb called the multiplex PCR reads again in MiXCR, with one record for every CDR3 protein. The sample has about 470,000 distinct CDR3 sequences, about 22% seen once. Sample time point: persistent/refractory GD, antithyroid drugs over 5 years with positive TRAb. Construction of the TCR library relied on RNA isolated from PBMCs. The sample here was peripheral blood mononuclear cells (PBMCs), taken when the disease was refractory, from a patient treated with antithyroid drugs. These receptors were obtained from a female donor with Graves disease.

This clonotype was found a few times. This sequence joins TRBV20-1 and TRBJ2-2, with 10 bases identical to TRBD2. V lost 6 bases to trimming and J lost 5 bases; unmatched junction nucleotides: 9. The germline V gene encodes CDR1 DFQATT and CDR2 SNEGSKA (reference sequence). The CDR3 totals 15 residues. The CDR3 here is CSAYLAGVGTGELFF. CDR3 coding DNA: TGCAGTGCCTACCTAGCGGGGGTTGGAACCGGGGAGCTGTTTTTT.

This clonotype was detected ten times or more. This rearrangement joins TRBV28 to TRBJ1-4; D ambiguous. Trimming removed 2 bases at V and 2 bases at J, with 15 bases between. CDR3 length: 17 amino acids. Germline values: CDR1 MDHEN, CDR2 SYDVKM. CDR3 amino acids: CASSLAPRRATNEKLFF. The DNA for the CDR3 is TGTGCCAGCAGTTTAGCCCCTAGAAGGGCTACTAATGAAAAACTGTTTTTT.

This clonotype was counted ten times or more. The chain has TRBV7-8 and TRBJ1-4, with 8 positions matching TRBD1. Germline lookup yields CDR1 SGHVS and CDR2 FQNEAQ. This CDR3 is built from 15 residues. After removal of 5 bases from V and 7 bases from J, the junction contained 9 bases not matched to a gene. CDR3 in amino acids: CASSLDPGGVEKLFF. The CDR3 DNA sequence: TGTGCCAGCAGCCTCGACCCAGGGGGCGTTGAAAAACTGTTTTTT.